This entry lists 16 T cell receptor beta chains sequenced from one sample in a study of T-cell reconstitution after alpha-beta-depleted transplantation in children. Unique molecular identifiers were incorporated into the prepared TCRbeta library. TCRdb reanalysed the PCR reads using MiXCR and keeps one entry per CDR3 protein. The sample contains under 140,000 distinct CDR3 sequences, about 9.3% of which appear only once. This material consisted of PBMCs from the stem cell graft donor, taken from the stem cell graft. All receptors come from a human donor who donated a stem cell graft to a child with acute lymphoblastic leukemia.

This clonotype was seen many times. The CDR3 spells CAISPRGGTTNEKLFF. For the CDR3, the DNA is TGTGCCATCTCCCCGAGGGGCGGAACAACTAATGAAAAACTGTTTTTT. The rearrangement links TRBV10-3 to TRBJ1-4; D might be TRBD1 (5 bases). The germline V and J ends were trimmed by 8 bases and 0 bases, with 16 bases remaining between them. The CDR3 is 16 amino acids. The germline V gene has CDR1 ENHRY and CDR2 SYGVKD.

The chain is built from TRBV27 and TRBJ2-7; D is tentatively TRBD1 or TRBD2 (6 bases each). Germline assignment: CDR1 MNHEY and CDR2 SMNVEV (reference sequence). This CDR3 has 13 residues. V dropped 3 bases and J dropped 6 bases, with 12 bases sitting between them. The chain's CDR3 is CASSFLQGGEQYF. In nucleotides, the CDR3 is TGTGCCAGCAGTTTCCTACAGGGAGGCGAGCAGTACTTC.

The table lists this clonotype with many counts. The chain has TRBV28 and TRBJ2-1, with 13 bases aligning to TRBD2. The CDR3 sequence is 16 residues long. The junction had 3 bases not matched to a gene; V was cut back by 3 bases and J by 4 bases. The V gene's germline CDR1 is MDHEN and CDR2 SYDVKM. CDR3 loop: CASSFQTSGGYNEQFF. The CDR3 DNA reads TGTGCCAGCAGTTTCCAGACTAGCGGGGGGTACAATGAGCAGTTCTTC.

This clonotype was picked up many times. The V and J genes are TRBV6-5 and TRBJ2-4, with D maybe TRBD2 (6 bases). In germline, CDR1 is MNHEY, CDR2 SVGAGI. The V end was cut by 2 bases, the J end by 1 base, with 6 bases between. The CDR3 runs 14 residues. CDR3 DNA sequence: TGTGCCAGCAGTTACCGGGGGGCCAAAAACATTCAGTACTTC. Its translation is CASSYRGAKNIQYF.

This CDR3 reads CASRSTGGAGEAFF. The CDR3 DNA follows: TGTGCCAGTAGATCAACAGGGGGCGCGGGAGAAGCTTTCTTT. The chain combines TRBV19 with TRBJ1-1; 9 nucleotides match TRBD1. The ends lost 6 bases at V and 8 bases at J; junction bases unmatched: 10. Germline CDR1 reads LNHDA; CDR2 reads SQIVND (reference sequence). This CDR3 comprises 14 residues. Complete variable domain (other parts from reference TRBV19 and TRBJ1-1): DGGITQSPKYLFRKEGQNVTLSCEQNLNHDAMYWYRQDPGQGLRLIYYSQIVNDFQKGDIAEGYSVSREKKESFPLTVTSAQKNPTAFYLCASRSTGGAGEAFFGQGTRLTVV.

This clonotype has a count of ten or more. The V gene is TRBV29-1, the J gene TRBJ2-1; TRBD2 matches at 12 bases. Germline-derived CDR1 and CDR2 are SQVTM and ANQGSEA. The length of the CDR3 is 17 residues. V lost 4 bases and J lost 3; bases outside the gene matches: 10. In DNA, the CDR3 is TGCAGCGTTGGAGGGACTAGCGGGTGGGGAGTCTACAATGAGCAGTTCTTC. Encoded protein: CSVGGTSGWGVYNEQFF.

This clonotype was observed many times. The chain uses TRBV7-2 and TRBJ1-4; TRBD1 matches at 12 bases. With V trimmed by 4 bases and J by 10 bases, 10 bases remained unmatched. This CDR3 has 16 amino acids. The V gene's germline CDR1 is SGHTA and CDR2 FQGNSA. The CDR3 nucleotides are TGTGCCAGCAGCTCGGTCGGGGGACAGGGGGCCGGAAAACTGTTTTTT. It yields the protein CASSSVGGQGAGKLFF.

This clonotype was seen at least ten times. V is TRBV24-1 and J is TRBJ2-5; 11 nucleotides align to TRBD2. CDR1 KGHDR and CDR2 SFDVKD come from the germline V gene. This CDR3 is 15 amino acids long. The trim removed 4 bases at V and 4 bases at J, leaving 4 bases unmatched. DNA for the CDR3: TGTGCCACCAGTGACCTTGGACTAGCGGGAGAGACCCAGTACTTC. Its translation: CATSDLGLAGETQYF.

This rearrangement joins TRBV27 to TRBJ2-1; the D gene could be TRBD1 or TRBD2 (6 bases each). CDR1 MNHEY and CDR2 SMNVEV come from the germline V gene (reference sequence). The CDR3 has 19 residues. V shed 6 bases and J shed 1 base, with 25 bases lying between them. The CDR3 loop reads CASSPRTGAWGRSYNEQFF. The CDR3, as DNA: TGTGCCAGCAGCCCCCGGACGGGGGCCTGGGGGAGGTCCTACAATGAGCAGTTCTTC.

This clonotype was counted many times. The chain is built from TRBV6-2 or TRBV6-3 and TRBJ1-2; tentatively, D is TRBD1 (6 bases). The CDR3 contains 18 residues. From germline, CDR1 is MNHEY and CDR2 SVGEGT. V lost 4 bases and J lost 6, with 27 bases in between. CDR3 amino acids: CASSWPLVYRERWNGYTF. The CDR3 DNA reads as TGTGCCAGCAGTTGGCCGCTTGTTTACAGGGAACGGTGGAATGGCTACACCTTC.

This clonotype was counted many times. The CDR3 is CASSPDGLNNEQFF. The CDR3 region has the DNA TGTGCCAGCTCACCGGACGGACTAAACAATGAGCAGTTCTTC. The chain couples TRBV18 to TRBJ2-1; the D gene is possibly TRBD2 (6 bases). The V end was cut by 3 bases, the J end by 5 bases, with 11 bases between. The CDR3 sequence is 14 residues long. The germline V gene has CDR1 KGHSH and CDR2 LQKENI.

This clonotype was counted many times. J is TRBJ2-3 and V is TRBV20-1, with 9 positions matching TRBD2. Germline assignment: CDR1 DFQATT and CDR2 SNEGSKA (reference sequence). The CDR3 has 15 amino acids. The ends lost 4 bases at V and 1 base at J; junction bases unmatched: 6. For the CDR3, the DNA is TGCAGTGCTACCCGGGTAGCGGGGGGCACAGATACGCAGTATTTT. It specifies CSATRVAGGTDTQYF.

The V call is TRBV18, the J call TRBJ1-4, with TRBD1 matching 11 bases. Germline V gene data show CDR1 as KGHSH and CDR2 as LQKENI. The CDR3 is 15 residues long. V lost 3 bases and J lost 5; bases outside the gene matches: 2. The CDR3 nucleotides are TGTGCCAGCTCACCCGGACAGGGGGCAAATGAAAAACTGTTTTTT. It translates to CASSPGQGANEKLFF. Full variable domain (outside the CDR3, taken from reference TRBV18 and TRBJ1-4): NAGVMQNPRHLVRRRGQEARLRCSPMKGHSHVYWYRQLPEEGLKFMVYLQKENIIDESGMPKERFSAEFPKEGPSILRIQQVVRGDSAAYFCASSPGQGANEKLFFGSGTQLSVL.

This clonotype was recorded many times. The V call is TRBV5-1, the J call TRBJ2-7; either TRBD1 or TRBD2 may fit D (5 bases each). The length of the CDR3 is 15 residues. Trimming pared 1 base from V and 5 bases from J, leaving 16 bases between. Germline V gives CDR1 SGHRS, CDR2 YFSETQ. The CDR3 reads CASSLRGESFHEQYF. CDR3 in DNA: TGCGCCAGCAGCTTGAGAGGGGAATCGTTCCACGAGCAGTACTTC. Full variable domain (missing parts from reference TRBV5-1 and TRBJ2-7): KAGVTQTPRYLIKTRGQQVTLSCSPISGHRSVSWYQQTPGQGLQFLFEYFSETQRNKGNFPGRFSGRQFSNSRSEMNVSTLELGDSALYLCASSLRGESFHEQYFGPGTRLTVT.

This clonotype was seen many times. The gene calls are TRBV6-5 and TRBJ2-1; 7 positions agree with TRBD2. After removal of 4 bases from V and 10 bases from J, the junction contained 7 bases not matched to a gene. This CDR3 contains 13 residues. In germline, CDR1 is MNHEY, CDR2 SVGAGI. CDR3 loop: CASSSGLSGEQFF. The CDR3 DNA is TGTGCCAGCAGTTCGGGACTATCAGGGGAGCAGTTCTTC.

This clonotype came up many times. The chain links TRBV12-3 or TRBV12-4 to TRBJ2-7; 8 nucleotides match TRBD2. V shed 5 bases and J 1 base; nucleotides not matched to a gene: 1. The CDR3 runs 13 residues. Here the CDR3 reads CASSRGGSYEQYF. CDR3 DNA: TGTGCCAGCAGTCGGGGGGGTTCCTACGAGCAGTACTTC.